One sample yielded the 19 T cell receptor beta chains listed below, sequenced in a study of blood T cell repertoires in COVID-19. The assay was immunoSEQ multiplex PCR, and TCRdb's table has in-frame clones only and misses some. The sample records some 100,000 clones, about 84% being singletons. The sequenced sample consisted of peripheral blood. All receptors come from a man older than 75 with active or convalescent COVID-19.

V and J are TRBV5-6 and TRBJ1-1; 8 bases line up with TRBD1. This CDR3 is built from 16 residues. Germline V CDR1 and CDR2: SGHDT, YYEEEE. V shed 6 bases, J shed 0 bases, and the junction held 10 bases outside the gene matches. The CDR3 loop reads CASTLPGQAMNTEAFF. The CDR3 DNA follows: TGTGCCAGCACCCTACCGGGACAGGCTATGAACACTGAAGCTTTCTTT.

V is TRBV12-5 and J is TRBJ1-1; weak D call: TRBD1 (5 bases). Per germline, CDR1 LGHNT and CDR2 FRNRAP. Trimming left V 2 bases short and J 1 base short, with 11 bases between. CDR3 length: 15 residues. CDR3: CASGLYSTGNTEAFF. The CDR3 DNA reads TGTGCTAGTGGTTTGTACTCTACAGGGAACACTGAAGCTTTCTTT.

Many counts were recorded for this clone. The V and J genes are TRBV5-6 and TRBJ2-3; no clear D. Looked up from germline, CDR1 is SGHDT and CDR2 is YYEEEE. V was cut by 4 bases and J by 0 bases, with 9 bases left in between. The CDR3 runs to 14 residues. DNA of the CDR3: TGTGCCAGCAGCCTCGACTTTAGCACAGATACGCAGTATTTT. It encodes CASSLDFSTDTQYF. Together with reference TRBV5-6 and TRBJ2-3, the CDR3 gives the full variable domain: DAGVTQSPTHLIKTRGQQVTLRCSPKSGHDTVSWYQQALGQGPQFIFQYYEEEERQRGNFPDRFSGHQFPNYSSELNVNALLLGDSALYLCASSLDFSTDTQYFGPGTRLTVL.

This chain joins TRBV11-2 and TRBJ2-7; TRBD1 matches at 10 bases. The CDR3 is 16 residues long. With 4 bases clipped from V and 3 bases from J, the junction kept 9 bases outside the gene matches. Germline V lookup: CDR1 SGHAT, CDR2 FQNNGV. The CDR3 is CASSSGQGGTIYEQYF. The CDR3 DNA sequence: TGTGCCAGCAGCTCTGGACAGGGGGGGACGATCTACGAGCAGTACTTC. Drawing the rest from reference TRBV11-2 and TRBJ2-7, the complete variable domain is EAGVAQSPRYKIIEKRQSVAFWCNPISGHATLYWYQQILGQGPKLLIQFQNNGVVDDSQLPKDRFSAERLKGVDSTLKIQPAKLEDSAVYLCASSSGQGGTIYEQYFGPGTRLTVT.

This chain joins TRBV4-3 and TRBJ1-2, with 10 bases that match TRBD1. The CDR3 runs 15 residues. The junction had 6 bases not matched to a gene; V was cut back by 4 bases and J by 4 bases. Germline-derived CDR1 and CDR2 are LGHNA and YSLEER. The CDR3 region is CASSPRTGGSYGYTF. CDR3 in DNA: TGCGCCAGCAGCCCCAGGACAGGGGGGTCCTATGGCTACACCTTC.

The V and J genes are TRBV9 and TRBJ2-3, with 13 bases matching TRBD2. Unmatched junction bases numbered 6, after V lost 4 bases and J lost 4 bases. The CDR3 is 16 residues long. Germline values: CDR1 SGDLS, CDR2 YYNGEE. CDR3 amino acids: CASSPGTSGVPDTQYF. The CDR3 DNA follows: TGTGCCAGCAGCCCAGGGACTAGCGGGGTCCCAGATACGCAGTATTTT.

This chain links TRBV2 with TRBJ2-3, with a weak D call TRBD2 (6 bases). Per the germline V gene, CDR1 is SNHLY and CDR2 is FYNNEI. This CDR3 is 14 amino acids long. Trimming removed 6 bases at V and 2 bases at J, with 12 bases between. CDR3 bases: TGTGCCAGCAGATCTAGCGACTCCACAGATACGCAGTATTTT. As protein: CASRSSDSTDTQYF.

The chain uses TRBV19 and TRBJ1-5, with 7 bases identical to TRBD1. Looked up from germline, CDR1 is LNHDA and CDR2 is SQIVND (reference sequence). Losses at the gene ends were 5 bases for V and 9 bases for J; bases not matched to a gene: 7. This CDR3 has 13 amino acids. The CDR3 loop is CASSDRAGGPQHF. The CDR3 DNA sequence: TGTGCCAGTAGTGACAGGGCAGGAGGGCCCCAGCATTTT.

The gene calls are TRBV2 and TRBJ2-1, with D possibly matching TRBD1 (6 bases). V was pared by 4 bases and J by 6 bases, with 16 bases between. Per the germline V gene, CDR1 is SNHLY and CDR2 is FYNNEI. This CDR3 comprises 15 residues. In nucleotides, the CDR3 is TGTGCCAGCAGTGGGGGGCGGCAGGGTGGCAATGAGCAGTTCTTC. Translation: CASSGGRQGGNEQFF.

The chain couples TRBV5-1 to TRBJ2-1; 11 bases map to TRBD2. The junction had 4 bases not matched to a gene; V was cut back by 3 bases and J by 5 bases. This CDR3 has 15 residues. Germline V gene data show CDR1 as SGHRS and CDR2 as YFSETQ. CDR3 sequence (DNA): TGCGCCAGCAGCTCCGGACTAGCGGGCCACAATGAGCAGTTCTTC. This gives the protein CASSSGLAGHNEQFF.

This clone was detected ten times or more. The rearrangement links TRBV3-1 (or the pseudogene TRBV3-2) to TRBJ1-2; 11 bases are a match to TRBD1. The junction had 9 bases not matched to a gene; V was cut back by 5 bases and J by 7 bases. CDR3 size: 15 residues. Germline V lookup: CDR1 LGHDT, CDR2 YNNKEL (reference sequence). CDR3 loop: CASSVRAGTGGGYTF. The CDR3, as DNA: TGTGCCAGCAGCGTCCGTGCCGGGACAGGGGGTGGCTACACCTTC.

This chain uses TRBV27 with TRBJ2-7, with a weak D call TRBD1 (7 bases). V lost 0 bases to trimming and J lost 1 base, with 13 bases between them. There are 16 residues in the CDR3. Germline CDR1 and CDR2: MNHEY and SMNVEV (reference sequence). The CDR3 bases are TGTGCCAGCAGTTTATCAGGCGGGACAGCTTCCTACGAGCAGTACTTC. Translated, it gives CASSLSGGTASYEQYF.

The table lists this clone with a count of one. The chain links TRBV6-5 to TRBJ1-6, with D possibly TRBD1 on 5 matching bases. The CDR3 contains 11 residues. V dropped 2 bases and J dropped 14 bases, with 7 bases sitting between them. The germline gives CDR1 MNHEY, CDR2 SVGAGI. CDR3 protein: CASSYRGTLHF. Here the CDR3 DNA reads TGTGCCAGCAGTTACAGGGGCACCCTCCACTTT.

CDR3: CASSYSPRGDTEAFF. The CDR3, as DNA: TGTGCCAGCAGTTACTCTCCCAGGGGTGACACTGAAGCTTTCTTT. This chain links TRBV6-5 with TRBJ1-1; D might be TRBD1 (6 bases). The germline V gene has CDR1 MNHEY and CDR2 SVGAGI. Deletions cut 0 bases from V and 3 bases from J, with 11 bases between. The CDR3 covers 15 residues.

The chain recombines TRBV19 with TRBJ1-5; D possibly corresponds to TRBD1 (5 bases). V dropped 7 bases and J dropped 3 bases, with 16 bases sitting between them. The CDR3 contains 15 residues. The germline V gene has CDR1 LNHDA and CDR2 SQIVND (reference sequence). The CDR3 here is CASTPRGWVNQPQHF. In DNA form, the CDR3 reads TGTGCCAGTACTCCAAGGGGCTGGGTCAATCAGCCCCAGCATTTT. The whole variable domain, filled in from reference TRBV19 and TRBJ1-5, reads DGGITQSPKYLFRKEGQNVTLSCEQNLNHDAMYWYRQDPGQGLRLIYYSQIVNDFQKGDIAEGYSVSREKKESFPLTVTSAQKNPTAFYLCASTPRGWVNQPQHFGDGTRLSIL.

The V call is TRBV7-8, the J call TRBJ1-5; no clear D. Trimming shortened V by 1 base and J by 5 bases, and 6 bases separated the two germline ends. The CDR3 has 13 amino acids. Germline V lookup: CDR1 SGHVS, CDR2 FQNEAQ. The CDR3 nucleotides read TGTGCCAGCAGCTTAGGGAGTCATCAGCCCCAGCATTTT. Residues: CASSLGSHQPQHF.

The chain uses TRBV6-1 and TRBJ1-5; TRBD1 is a possible D gene (5 bases). There are 20 residues in the CDR3. The germline V gene has CDR1 MNHNS and CDR2 SASEGT. V was pared by 0 bases and J by 0 bases, with 21 bases between. The CDR3 nucleotides are TGTGCCAGCAGTGAAGCTGGGCGGAGGGCTGGAGGGGTTAGCAATCAGCCCCAGCATTTT. Translated: CASSEAGRRAGGVSNQPQHF.

This clone was observed a handful of times. V and J are TRBV6-5 and TRBJ2-1; 8 nucleotides line up with TRBD1. This CDR3 spans 15 amino acids. J was trimmed by 3 bases and V by 5 bases; bases with no gene match: 6. The germline gives CDR1 MNHEY, CDR2 SVGAGI. The CDR3 loop is CASSQDRVNYNEQFF. The CDR3 nucleotides read TGTGCCAGCAGTCAGGACAGGGTTAACTACAATGAGCAGTTCTTC.

V and J are TRBV7-9 and TRBJ1-2; maybe TRBD1 (5 bases). The V gene's germline CDR1 is SEHNR and CDR2 FQNEAQ (reference sequence). The CDR3 has 16 residues. V lost 8 bases and J lost 2, with 21 bases in between. CDR3 in amino acids: CASSRGGGAENYGYTF. CDR3 coding DNA: TGTGCCAGCTCGCGGGGCGGGGGAGCTGAAAACTATGGCTACACCTTC.